Listed below are T cell receptor beta chains from one sample, sequenced in a study of blood T cell repertoires in COVID-19. Data came from immunoSEQ multiplex PCR; TCRdb stores just in-frame clones and leaves some out. Altogether some 170,000 clones are present, over 75% being singletons, with the ten largest covering around 2.7%. The sample consisted of peripheral blood. The receptors derive from a man between 65 and 80 years old with acute or convalescent COVID-19. CDR3s include the opening cysteine and the closing phenylalanine or tryptophan. Each record gives: J gene, V gene, clone size, D gene, CDR3 protein, CDR3 DNA. A D gene is named only where the DNA matches it firmly. Clone size, where shown, is once, few, many, or a class for clones that have expanded.

j_call: TRBJ1-2; v_call: TRBV5-1; clone_size: -; d_call: TRBD1; cdr3_aa: CASSNEQGEYYGYTF; cdr3_nt: TGCGCCAGCAGCAACGAACAGGGGGAATACTATGGCTACACCTTC
j_call: TRBJ2-5; v_call: TRBV29-1; clone_size: -; d_call: TRBD1; cdr3_aa: CSAGQGALGETQYF; cdr3_nt: TGCAGCGCCGGACAGGGGGCGCTGGGAGAGACCCAGTACTTC
j_call: TRBJ2-5; v_call: TRBV2; clone_size: once; d_call: -; cdr3_aa: CASPTGDSETQYF; cdr3_nt: TGTGCCAGCCCCACCGGGGACTCGGAGACCCAGTACTTC
j_call: TRBJ1-2; v_call: TRBV5-4; clone_size: -; d_call: -; cdr3_aa: CASSLADRVSGYTF; cdr3_nt: TGTGCCAGCAGCTTGGCAGACCGGGTTTCTGGCTACACCTTC
j_call: TRBJ1-5; v_call: TRBV15; clone_size: -; d_call: -; cdr3_aa: CATSRDQRRIWIDSNQPQHF; cdr3_nt: TGTGCCACCAGCAGAGATCAGCGCAGAATTTGGATAGATAGCAATCAGCCCCAGCATTTT
j_call: TRBJ1-1; v_call: TRBV19; clone_size: -; d_call: -; cdr3_aa: CASSRRDSNPLNTEAFF; cdr3_nt: TGTGCCAGTAGTAGGCGGGACTCCAACCCCCTGAACACTGAAGCTTTCTTT
j_call: TRBJ2-2; v_call: TRBV10-3; clone_size: -; d_call: TRBD2; cdr3_aa: CAISGGLAGGLTGELFF; cdr3_nt: TGTGCCATCAGTGGTGGACTAGCGGGGGGGCTGACCGGAGAGCTGTTTTTT
j_call: TRBJ1-1; v_call: TRBV18; clone_size: once; d_call: TRBD1; cdr3_aa: CASSPDRETEAFF; cdr3_nt: TGTGCCAGCTCACCAGACAGGGAGACTGAAGCTTTCTTT
j_call: TRBJ1-6; v_call: TRBV6-5; clone_size: -; d_call: TRBD1; cdr3_aa: CASSPGQGMGSPLHF; cdr3_nt: TGTGCCAGCAGTCCCGGACAGGGTATGGGTTCACCCCTCCACTTT
j_call: TRBJ2-4; v_call: TRBV21-1; clone_size: -; d_call: -; cdr3_aa: CASRRTSGKVLKNIQYF; cdr3_nt: TGTGCCAGCAGGAGGACTAGCGGGAAGGTACTGAAAAACATTCAGTACTTC
j_call: TRBJ1-5; v_call: TRBV3-1/TRBV3-2; clone_size: -; d_call: -; cdr3_aa: CASSQQGLNQPQHF; cdr3_nt: TGTGCCAGCAGCCAGCAGGGGCTCAATCAGCCCCAGCATTTT
j_call: TRBJ1-2; v_call: TRBV3-1/TRBV3-2; clone_size: -; d_call: TRBD1; cdr3_aa: CASSQERGGQGFSYGYTF; cdr3_nt: TGTGCCAGCAGCCAAGAGCGTGGAGGACAGGGGTTCAGTTATGGCTACACCTTC
j_call: TRBJ2-7; v_call: TRBV5-1; clone_size: many; d_call: TRBD1; cdr3_aa: CASLLSGQETYEQYF; cdr3_nt: TGCGCCAGCCTTCTGTCGGGACAGGAAACTTACGAGCAGTACTTC
j_call: TRBJ1-6; v_call: TRBV25-1; clone_size: -; d_call: -; cdr3_aa: CASSEMSSYNSPLHF; cdr3_nt: TGTGCCAGCAGTGAAATGAGCTCCTATAATTCACCCCTCCACTTT
j_call: TRBJ2-1; v_call: TRBV27; clone_size: -; d_call: -; cdr3_aa: CASSLYVPGNEQFF; cdr3_nt: TGTGCCAGCAGTTTATACGTCCCGGGCAATGAGCAGTTCTTC
j_call: TRBJ2-1; v_call: TRBV5-6; clone_size: -; d_call: TRBD2; cdr3_aa: CASSLWRELSYNEQFF; cdr3_nt: TGTGCCAGCAGCTTATGGCGGGAGTTGTCCTACAATGAGCAGTTCTTC
j_call: TRBJ2-1; v_call: TRBV30; clone_size: -; d_call: TRBD2; cdr3_aa: CAWSRASGSEQFF; cdr3_nt: TGTGCCTGGAGTAGGGCTAGCGGGAGTGAGCAGTTCTTC
j_call: TRBJ2-7; v_call: TRBV4-1; clone_size: -; d_call: -; cdr3_aa: CASSQGPTGGAGSEQYF; cdr3_nt: TGCGCCAGCAGCCAAGGTCCGACGGGGGGCGCTGGATCCGAGCAGTACTTC
j_call: TRBJ2-4; v_call: TRBV7-6; clone_size: -; d_call: TRBD2; cdr3_aa: CASSLAGLGRGGENIQYF; cdr3_nt: TGTGCCAGCAGCTTAGCGGGCTTGGGTCGCGGGGGTGAGAACATTCAGTACTTC
j_call: TRBJ1-2; v_call: TRBV28; clone_size: -; d_call: TRBD1; cdr3_aa: CASSLLVQGNDGYTF; cdr3_nt: TGTGCCAGCAGTTTATTAGTACAGGGGAATGACGGCTACACCTTC
j_call: TRBJ1-1; v_call: TRBV11-2; clone_size: -; d_call: TRBD1; cdr3_aa: CASSLQGQGTEAFF; cdr3_nt: TGTGCCAGCAGCCTACAGGGACAGGGGACTGAAGCTTTCTTT
j_call: TRBJ1-1; v_call: TRBV29-1; clone_size: -; d_call: -; cdr3_aa: CSVDVSGTRTSTEAFF; cdr3_nt: TGCAGCGTTGATGTTTCGGGCACTAGGACGTCCACTGAAGCTTTCTTT
j_call: TRBJ1-6; v_call: TRBV28; clone_size: once; d_call: -; cdr3_aa: CASRGGQRSSYNSPLHF; cdr3_nt: TGTGCCAGCAGAGGGGGACAAAGGAGCTCCTATAATTCACCCCTCCACTTT
j_call: TRBJ2-7; v_call: TRBV2; clone_size: -; d_call: TRBD1; cdr3_aa: CASRTDRGDHEQYF; cdr3_nt: TGTGCCAGCAGGACAGACAGGGGCGACCACGAGCAGTACTTC
j_call: TRBJ2-1; v_call: TRBV5-1; clone_size: once; d_call: -; cdr3_aa: CASSRGDRETGEGEQFF; cdr3_nt: TGCGCCAGCAGCAGAGGAGATCGAGAGACAGGGGAGGGTGAGCAGTTCTTC
j_call: TRBJ1-2; v_call: TRBV10-3; clone_size: -; d_call: TRBD1; cdr3_aa: CAIRATGGHGYTF; cdr3_nt: TGTGCCATTAGGGCGACAGGGGGCCATGGCTACACCTTC